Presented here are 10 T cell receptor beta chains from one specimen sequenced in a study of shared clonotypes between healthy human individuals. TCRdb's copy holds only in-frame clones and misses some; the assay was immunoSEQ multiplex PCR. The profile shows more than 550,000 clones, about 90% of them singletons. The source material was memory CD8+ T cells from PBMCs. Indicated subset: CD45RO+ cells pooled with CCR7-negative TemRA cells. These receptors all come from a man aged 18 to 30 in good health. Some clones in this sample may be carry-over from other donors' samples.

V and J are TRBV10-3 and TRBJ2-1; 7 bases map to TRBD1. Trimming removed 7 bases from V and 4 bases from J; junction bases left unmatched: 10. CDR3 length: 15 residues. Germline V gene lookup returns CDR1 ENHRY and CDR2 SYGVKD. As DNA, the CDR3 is TGTGCCATCACTGCGGACAGGACCGAATACAATGAGCAGTTCTTC. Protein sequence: CAITADRTEYNEQFF.

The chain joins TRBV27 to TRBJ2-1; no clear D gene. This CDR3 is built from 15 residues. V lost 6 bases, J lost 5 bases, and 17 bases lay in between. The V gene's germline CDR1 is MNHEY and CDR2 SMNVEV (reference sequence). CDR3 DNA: TGTGCCAGCAGCCTTGCCGGGCTGACCCACAATGAGCAGTTCTTC. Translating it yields CASSLAGLTHNEQFF.

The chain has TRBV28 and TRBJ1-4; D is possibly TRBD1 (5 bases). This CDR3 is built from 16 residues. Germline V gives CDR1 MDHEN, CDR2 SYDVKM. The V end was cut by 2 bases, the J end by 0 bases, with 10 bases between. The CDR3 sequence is CASSLILTATNEKLFF. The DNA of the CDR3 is TGTGCCAGCAGTTTAATCCTGACAGCAACTAATGAAAAACTGTTTTTT.

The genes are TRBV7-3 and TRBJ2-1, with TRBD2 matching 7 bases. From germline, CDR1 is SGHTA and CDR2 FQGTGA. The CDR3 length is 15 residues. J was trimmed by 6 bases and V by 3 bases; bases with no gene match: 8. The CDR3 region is CASSFSLAVPNEQFF. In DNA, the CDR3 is TGTGCCAGCAGCTTTTCTCTAGCGGTTCCCAATGAGCAGTTCTTC.

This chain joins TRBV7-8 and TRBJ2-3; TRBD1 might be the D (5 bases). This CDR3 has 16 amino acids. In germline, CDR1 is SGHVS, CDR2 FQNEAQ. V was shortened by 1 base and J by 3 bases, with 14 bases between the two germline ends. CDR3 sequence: CASSLVQGWRTDTQYF. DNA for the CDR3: TGTGCCAGCAGCTTAGTTCAGGGTTGGAGAACAGATACGCAGTATTTT.

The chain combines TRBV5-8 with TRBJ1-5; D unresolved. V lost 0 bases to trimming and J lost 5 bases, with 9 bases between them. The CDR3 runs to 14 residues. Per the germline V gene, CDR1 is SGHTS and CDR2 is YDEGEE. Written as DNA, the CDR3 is TGTGCCAGCAGCTTGGCCTCATGGGATCAGCCCCAGCATTTT. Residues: CASSLASWDQPQHF.

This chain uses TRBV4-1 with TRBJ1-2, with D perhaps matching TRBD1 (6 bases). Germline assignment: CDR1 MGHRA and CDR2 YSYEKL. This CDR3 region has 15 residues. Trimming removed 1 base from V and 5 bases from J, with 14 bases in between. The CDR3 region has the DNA TGCGCCAGCAGCCAAGGCAGGGGAGGGTTATATGGCTACACCTTC. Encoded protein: CASSQGRGGLYGYTF.

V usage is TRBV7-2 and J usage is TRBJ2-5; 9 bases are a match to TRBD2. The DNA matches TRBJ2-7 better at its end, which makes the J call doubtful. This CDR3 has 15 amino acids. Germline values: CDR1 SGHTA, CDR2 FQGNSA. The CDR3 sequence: CASSLMGLAPYEQYF. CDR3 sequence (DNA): TGTGCCAGCAGCTTAATGGGACTAGCACCCTACGAGCAGTACTTC.

As DNA, the CDR3 is TGTGCCAGCAGCTTAGTAGATCAGCCCCAGCATTTT. This gives the protein CASSLVDQPQHF. The V and J genes are TRBV7-9 and TRBJ1-5; D remains ambiguous. V lost 1 base, J lost 5 bases, and 3 bases lay in between. From germline, CDR1 is SEHNR and CDR2 FQNEAQ (reference sequence). This CDR3 has 12 residues.

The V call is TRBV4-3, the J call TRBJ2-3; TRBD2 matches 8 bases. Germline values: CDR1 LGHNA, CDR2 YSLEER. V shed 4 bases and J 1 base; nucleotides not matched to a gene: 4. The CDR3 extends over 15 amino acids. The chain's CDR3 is CASSPGLAGTDTQYF. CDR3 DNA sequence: TGCGCCAGCAGCCCAGGACTAGCTGGCACAGATACGCAGTATTTT.